The rows below give T cell receptor beta chains drawn from one sample of a study of control samples from healthy donors and cancer patients. Produced via immunoSEQ multiplex PCR; TCRdb's table is partial and in-frame only. Among 60,000 to 100,000 clones, approximately 90% were seen once, and the ten largest hold approximately 7%. Sequenced sample: blood. The receptors here all came from a middle-aged man in good health. Both conserved end residues are part of each CDR3. A D gene is named only where the DNA matches it firmly. The size of a clone is reported for some rows only, either as once, few or many, or as a class for expanded clones.

d_gene | j_gene | abundance | v_gene | CDR3aa | CDR3nt
NA | TRBJ1-6 | once | TRBV3-1/TRBV3-2 | CASSPQGREKSPLHF | TGTGCCAGCAGCCCCCAAGGCAGGGAGAAGTCACCCCTCCACTTT
NA | TRBJ2-3 | NA | TRBV7-2 | CASSLATGLTGDTQYF | TGTGCCAGCAGCTTGGCTACCGGGCTAACTGGCGATACGCAGTATTTT
NA | TRBJ1-5 | NA | TRBV5-8 | CASSLNRDQPQHF | TGTGCCAGCAGCTTGAACAGGGACCAGCCCCAGCATTTT
TRBD2 | TRBJ2-5 | NA | TRBV7-3 | CASSSGAGGYQETQYF | TGTGCCAGCAGCTCGGGCGCGGGGGGGTACCAAGAGACCCAGTACTTC
TRBD1 | TRBJ2-2 | NA | TRBV11-1 | CASSSTGVGELFF | TGTGCCAGCAGCTCGACAGGGGTCGGGGAGCTGTTTTTT
NA | TRBJ2-7 | NA | TRBV5-1 | CASSSDPQHSYEQYF | TGCGCCAGCAGCTCGGATCCACAACACTCCTACGAGCAGTACTTC
NA | TRBJ2-1 | NA | TRBV6-5 | CASSRDYNEQFF | TGTGCCAGCAGCCGTGACTACAATGAGCAGTTCTTC
TRBD1 | TRBJ2-1 | NA | TRBV5-1 | CASSRTGSNEQFF | TGCGCCAGCAGCCGGACAGGGAGCAATGAGCAGTTCTTC
NA | TRBJ1-2 | once | TRBV19 | CASSIPGHRYGYTF | TGTGCCAGTAGTATTCCAGGACACAGATATGGCTACACCTTC
NA | TRBJ1-3 | NA | TRBV30 | CAWSVGGLTIYF | TGTGCCTGGAGTGTAGGGGGGCTCACCATATATTTT
NA | TRBJ2-1 | NA | TRBV19 | CASSTTRSEQFF | TGTGCCAGTAGTACTACTAGGAGTGAGCAGTTCTTC
TRBD2 | TRBJ2-5 | NA | TRBV11-1 | CASSWELAGEETQYF | TGTGCCAGCAGCTGGGAACTAGCGGGAGAAGAGACCCAGTACTTC
NA | TRBJ1-1 | once | TRBV5-1 | CASSLRVENTEAFF | TGCGCCAGCAGCTTGCGAGTCGAGAACACTGAAGCTTTCTTT
TRBD2 | TRBJ2-7 | NA | TRBV4-3 | CASSHSGGGKDEQYF | TGCGCCAGCAGCCACAGCGGGGGGGGGAAGGACGAGCAGTACTTC
NA | TRBJ1-3 | NA | TRBV6-4 | CASSDVGRYSGNTIYF | TGTGCCAGCAGTGACGTGGGGCGATACTCTGGAAACACCATATATTTT
TRBD1 | TRBJ1-5 | NA | TRBV19 | CASLPDRGTDQPQHF | TGTGCCAGCCTCCCGGACAGGGGCACCGATCAGCCCCAGCATTTT
NA | TRBJ2-1 | NA | TRBV24-1 | CATIDTLYNEQFF | TGTGCCACCATTGACACCTTATACAATGAGCAGTTCTTC
NA | TRBJ1-5 | NA | TRBV6-5 | CASSRSFSDQPQHF | TGTGCCAGCAGCCGGTCCTTTTCAGATCAGCCCCAGCATTTT
NA | TRBJ2-1 | NA | TRBV7-9 | CASSLGTGFMGSYNEQFF | TGTGCCAGCAGCTTAGGAACAGGTTTCATGGGCTCCTACAATGAGCAGTTCTTC
TRBD1 | TRBJ1-1 | NA | TRBV6-1 | CASSELTGVAEAFF | TGTGCCAGCAGTGAACTCACAGGGGTGGCTGAAGCTTTCTTT
NA | TRBJ1-5 | NA | TRBV12-3/TRBV12-4 | CASSFSGQPQHF | TGTGCCAGCAGTTTTTCCGGGCAGCCCCAGCATTTT
NA | TRBJ1-1 | NA | TRBV7-8 | CASSFDRTTEAFF | TGTGCCAGCAGCTTCGACAGAACCACTGAAGCTTTCTTT
TRBD1 | TRBJ2-7 | NA | TRBV4-2 | CASSHPGQGVDSYEQYF | TGTGCCAGCAGCCACCCCGGACAGGGGGTCGATTCCTACGAGCAGTACTTC
NA | TRBJ1-6 | NA | TRBV18 | CASSPKVGSYNSPLHF | TGTGCCAGCTCACCAAAGGTCGGCTCCTATAATTCACCCCTCCACTTT
TRBD1 | TRBJ1-3 | NA | TRBV19 | CASSGQAVSGNTIYF | TGTGCCAGTAGCGGACAGGCGGTCTCTGGAAACACCATATATTTT
NA | TRBJ2-5 | NA | TRBV9 | CASSVGVGGQETQYF | TGTGCCAGCAGCGTAGGGGTAGGGGGGCAAGAGACCCAGTACTTC
NA | TRBJ2-6 | NA | TRBV6-5 | CASRTDSSGANVLTF | TGTGCCAGCAGGACGGATAGCTCTGGGGCCAACGTCCTGACTTTC
NA | TRBJ2-5 | NA | TRBV11-2 | CASSLVFGAEETQYF | TGTGCCAGCAGCTTAGTATTTGGGGCAGAAGAGACCCAGTACTTC
NA | TRBJ2-7 | NA | TRBV4-2 | CASSQDRGLYEQYF | TGTGCCAGCAGCCAAGACAGGGGCCTTTACGAGCAGTACTTC
NA | TRBJ1-1 | NA | TRBV29-1 | CSVSTVNTEAFF | TGCAGCGTTTCTACAGTGAACACTGAAGCTTTCTTT
NA | TRBJ1-3 | NA | TRBV11-2 | CASSSSEEVRGNTIYF | TGTGCCAGCAGCTCGTCAGAGGAGGTTCGCGGAAACACCATATATTTT
NA | TRBJ1-4 | NA | TRBV6-2/TRBV6-3 | CASSSLRGKLFF | TGTGCCAGCAGTTCTTTACGTGGAAAACTGTTTTTT
NA | TRBJ1-4 | NA | TRBV7-2 | CASSLLELNEKLFF | TGTGCCAGCAGCTTATTGGAACTTAATGAAAAACTGTTTTTT
TRBD1 | TRBJ1-1 | NA | TRBV6-5 | CASLGNDRENTEAFF | TGTGCCAGCCTGGGTAACGACAGGGAAAACACTGAAGCTTTCTTT
NA | TRBJ1-2 | NA | TRBV9 | CASSPRVTTFYGYTF | TGTGCCAGCAGCCCCCGAGTCACTACTTTCTATGGCTACACCTTC
NA | TRBJ1-6 | NA | TRBV4-1 | CASSQPMRGKNSPLHF | TGCGCCAGCAGCCAACCAATGAGAGGGAAGAATTCACCCCTCCACTTT
NA | TRBJ1-1 | NA | TRBV18 | CASSLRIFTEAFF | TGTGCCAGCTCGCTCAGGATTTTCACTGAAGCTTTCTTT
TRBD2 | TRBJ2-1 | NA | TRBV7-8 | CASSLGLTSVYNEQFF | TGTGCCAGCAGCTTAGGGCTGACTAGCGTCTACAATGAGCAGTTCTTC
TRBD1 | TRBJ1-3 | NA | TRBV11-2 | CASSSEQGRPGNTIYF | TGTGCCAGCAGCTCCGAACAGGGGCGGCCCGGAAACACCATATATTTT
TRBD2 | TRBJ2-2 | NA | TRBV9 | CASSERTSGGAAGELFF | TGTGCCAGCAGCGAAAGAACTAGCGGGGGGGCTGCCGGGGAGCTGTTTTTT
TRBD2 | TRBJ2-7 | NA | TRBV20-1 | CSASPPGRLAGDYEQYF | TGCAGTGCTAGTCCACCCGGAAGACTAGCGGGGGACTACGAGCAGTACTTC